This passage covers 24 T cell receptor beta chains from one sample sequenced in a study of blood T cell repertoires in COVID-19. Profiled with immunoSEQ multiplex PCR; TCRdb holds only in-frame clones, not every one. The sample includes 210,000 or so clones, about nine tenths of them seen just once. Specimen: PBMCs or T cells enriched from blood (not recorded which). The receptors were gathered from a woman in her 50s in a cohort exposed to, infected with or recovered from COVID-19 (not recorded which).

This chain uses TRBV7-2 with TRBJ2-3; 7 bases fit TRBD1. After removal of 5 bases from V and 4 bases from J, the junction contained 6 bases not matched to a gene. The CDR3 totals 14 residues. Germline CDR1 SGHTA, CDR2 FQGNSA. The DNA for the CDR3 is TGTGCCAGCAGCCAAGACAGGGCCGCAGATACGCAGTATTTT. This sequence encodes CASSQDRAADTQYF.

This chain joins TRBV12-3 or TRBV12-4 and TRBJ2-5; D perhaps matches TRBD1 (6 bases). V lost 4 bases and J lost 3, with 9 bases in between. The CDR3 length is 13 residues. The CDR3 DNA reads TGTGCCAGCAGTTATGGGGGCGAAGAGACCCAGTACTTC. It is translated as CASSYGGEETQYF.

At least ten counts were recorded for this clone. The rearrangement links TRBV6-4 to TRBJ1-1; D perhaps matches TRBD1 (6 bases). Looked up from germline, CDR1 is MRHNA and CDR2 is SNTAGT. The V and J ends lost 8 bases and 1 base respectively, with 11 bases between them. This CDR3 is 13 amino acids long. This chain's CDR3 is CASSPTGNTEAFF. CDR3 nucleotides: TGTGCCAGCTCACCGACAGGGAACACTGAAGCTTTCTTT.

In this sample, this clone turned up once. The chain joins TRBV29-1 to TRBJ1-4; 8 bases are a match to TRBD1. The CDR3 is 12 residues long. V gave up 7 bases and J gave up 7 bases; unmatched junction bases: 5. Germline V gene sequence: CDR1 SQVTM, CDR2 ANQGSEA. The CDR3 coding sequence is TGCAGCGCCAGGGGGCTCGGTGAAAAACTGTTTTTT. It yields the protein CSARGLGEKLFF.

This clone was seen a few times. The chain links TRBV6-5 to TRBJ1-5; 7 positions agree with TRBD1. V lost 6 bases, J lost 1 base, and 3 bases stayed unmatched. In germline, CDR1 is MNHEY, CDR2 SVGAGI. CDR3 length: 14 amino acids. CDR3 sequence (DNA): TGTGCCAGCAGGACAGGGCCCAGCAATCAGCCCCAGCATTTT. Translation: CASRTGPSNQPQHF.

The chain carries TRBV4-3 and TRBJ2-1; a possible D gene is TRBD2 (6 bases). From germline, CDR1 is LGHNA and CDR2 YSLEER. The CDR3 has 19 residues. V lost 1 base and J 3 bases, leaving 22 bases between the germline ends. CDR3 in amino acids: CASSQANRSEGRDYNEQFF. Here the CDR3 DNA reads TGCGCCAGCAGCCAAGCGAATCGATCGGAAGGGCGGGACTACAATGAGCAGTTCTTC.

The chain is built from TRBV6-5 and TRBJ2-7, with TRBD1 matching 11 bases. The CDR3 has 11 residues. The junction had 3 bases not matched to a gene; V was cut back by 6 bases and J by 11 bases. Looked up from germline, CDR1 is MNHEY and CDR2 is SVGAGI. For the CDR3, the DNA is TGTGCCAGCAGCCAGGGACAGGGGGAGTACTTC. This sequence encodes CASSQGQGEYF.

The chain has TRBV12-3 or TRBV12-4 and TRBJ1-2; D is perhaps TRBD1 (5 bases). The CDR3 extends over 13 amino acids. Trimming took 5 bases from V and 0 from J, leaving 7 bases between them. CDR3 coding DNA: TGTGCCAGCAGTGGGGGGGCTAACTATGGCTACACCTTC. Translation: CASSGGANYGYTF.

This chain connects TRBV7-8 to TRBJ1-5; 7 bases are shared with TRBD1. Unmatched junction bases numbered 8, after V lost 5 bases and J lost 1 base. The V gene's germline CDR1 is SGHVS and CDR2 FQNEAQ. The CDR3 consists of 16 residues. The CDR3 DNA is TGTGCCAGCAGCATACTACAGGGGTGGAGCAATCAGCCCCAGCATTTT. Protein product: CASSILQGWSNQPQHF.

The CDR3 loop reads CSVVWWQIQETQYF. The CDR3 DNA reads TGCAGCGTTGTTTGGTGGCAGATCCAAGAGACCCAGTACTTC. This chain uses TRBV29-1 with TRBJ2-5; D gene unclear. Germline CDR1 and CDR2: SQVTM and ANQGSEA. V was shortened by 4 bases and J by 1 base, with 13 bases between the two germline ends. CDR3 size: 14 residues.

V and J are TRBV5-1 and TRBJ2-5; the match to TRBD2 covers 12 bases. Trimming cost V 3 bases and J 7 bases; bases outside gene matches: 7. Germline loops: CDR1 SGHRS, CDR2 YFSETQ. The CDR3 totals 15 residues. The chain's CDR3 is CASSSRTSGDRTQYF. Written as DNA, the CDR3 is TGCGCCAGCAGCTCTAGGACTAGCGGGGATAGGACCCAGTACTTC. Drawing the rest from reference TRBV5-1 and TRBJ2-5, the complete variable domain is KAGVTQTPRYLIKTRGQQVTLSCSPISGHRSVSWYQQTPGQGLQFLFEYFSETQRNKGNFPGRFSGRQFSNSRSEMNVSTLELGDSALYLCASSSRTSGDRTQYFGPGTRLLVL.

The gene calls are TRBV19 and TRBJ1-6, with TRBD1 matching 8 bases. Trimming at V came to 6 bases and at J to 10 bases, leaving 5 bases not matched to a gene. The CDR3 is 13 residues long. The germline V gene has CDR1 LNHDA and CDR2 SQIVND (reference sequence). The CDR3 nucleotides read TGTGCCAGTAGCGGCAGGGGGCAGTCACCCCTCCACTTT. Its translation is CASSGRGQSPLHF.

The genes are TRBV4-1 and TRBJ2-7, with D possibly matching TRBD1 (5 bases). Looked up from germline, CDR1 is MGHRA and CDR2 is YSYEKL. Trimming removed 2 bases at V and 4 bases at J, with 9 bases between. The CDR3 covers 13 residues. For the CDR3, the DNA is TGCGCCAGCAGCCAACGAACAGGTTACGAGCAGTACTTC. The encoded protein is CASSQRTGYEQYF.

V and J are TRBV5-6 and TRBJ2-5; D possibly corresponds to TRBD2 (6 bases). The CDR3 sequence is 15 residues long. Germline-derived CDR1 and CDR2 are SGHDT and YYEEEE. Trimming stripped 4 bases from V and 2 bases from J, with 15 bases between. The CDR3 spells CASSRAGAGQETQYF. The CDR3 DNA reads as TGTGCCAGCAGCCGAGCGGGCGCGGGGCAAGAGACCCAGTACTTC.

The DNA for the CDR3 is TGTGCCAGCTCACCATCAACCAGGAGAGGGTCCTACGAGCAGTACTTC. Protein: CASSPSTRRGSYEQYF. The chain has TRBV18 and TRBJ2-7, with D perhaps TRBD2 (5 bases). Germline-derived CDR1 and CDR2 are KGHSH and LQKENI. V lost 2 bases and J lost 1, with 15 bases in between. CDR3 length equals 16 residues. The full variable domain, completed using reference TRBV18 and TRBJ2-7, is NAGVMQNPRHLVRRRGQEARLRCSPMKGHSHVYWYRQLPEEGLKFMVYLQKENIIDESGMPKERFSAEFPKEGPSILRIQQVVRGDSAAYFCASSPSTRRGSYEQYFGPGTRLTVT.

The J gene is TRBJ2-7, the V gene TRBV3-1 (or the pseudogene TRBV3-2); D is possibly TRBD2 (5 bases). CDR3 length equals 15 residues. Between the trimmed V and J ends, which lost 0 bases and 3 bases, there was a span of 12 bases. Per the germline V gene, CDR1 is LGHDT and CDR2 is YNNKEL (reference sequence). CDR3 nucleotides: TGTGCCAGCAGCCAAGATCGGATACGGGGCTACGAGCAGTACTTC. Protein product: CASSQDRIRGYEQYF.

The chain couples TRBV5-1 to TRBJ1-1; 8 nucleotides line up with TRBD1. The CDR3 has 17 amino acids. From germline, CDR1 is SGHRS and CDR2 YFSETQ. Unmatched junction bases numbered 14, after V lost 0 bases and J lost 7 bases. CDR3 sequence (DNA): TGCGCCAGCAGCTTGGGGACAGGGAAAACCATGGGGTTTGAAGCTTTCTTT. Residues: CASSLGTGKTMGFEAFF.

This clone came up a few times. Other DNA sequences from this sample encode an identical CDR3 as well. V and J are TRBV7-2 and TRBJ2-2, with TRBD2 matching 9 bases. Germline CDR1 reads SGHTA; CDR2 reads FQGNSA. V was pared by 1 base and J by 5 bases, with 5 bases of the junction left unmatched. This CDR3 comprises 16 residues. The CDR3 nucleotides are TGTGCCAGCAGCTTAGTTGCGGGGGGGAATACCGGGGAGCTGTTTTTT. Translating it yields CASSLVAGGNTGELFF.

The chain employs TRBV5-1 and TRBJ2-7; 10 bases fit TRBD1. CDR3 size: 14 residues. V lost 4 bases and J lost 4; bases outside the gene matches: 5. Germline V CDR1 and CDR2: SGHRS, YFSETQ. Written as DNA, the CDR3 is TGCGCCAGCAGCCTGGACAGGGGGGCATACGAGCAGTACTTC. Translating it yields CASSLDRGAYEQYF.

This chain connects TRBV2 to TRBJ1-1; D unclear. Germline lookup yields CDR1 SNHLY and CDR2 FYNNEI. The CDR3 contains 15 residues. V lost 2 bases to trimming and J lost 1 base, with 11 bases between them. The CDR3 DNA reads TGTGCCAGCAGTGAATTAGGGAGCAGGAACACTGAAGCTTTCTTT. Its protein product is CASSELGSRNTEAFF.

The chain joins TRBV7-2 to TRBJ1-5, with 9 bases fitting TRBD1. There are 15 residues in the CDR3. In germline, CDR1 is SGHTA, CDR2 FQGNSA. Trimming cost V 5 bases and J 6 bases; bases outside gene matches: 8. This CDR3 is CASSPGQGSIQPQHF. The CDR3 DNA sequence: TGTGCCAGCAGCCCTGGACAGGGGAGTATTCAGCCCCAGCATTTT.

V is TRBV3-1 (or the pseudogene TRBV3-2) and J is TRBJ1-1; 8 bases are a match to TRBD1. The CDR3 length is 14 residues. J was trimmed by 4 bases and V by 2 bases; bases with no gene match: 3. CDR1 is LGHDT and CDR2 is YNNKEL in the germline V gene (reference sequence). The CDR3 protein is CASSQQGALTEAFF. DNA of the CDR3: TGTGCCAGCAGCCAACAGGGGGCGCTCACTGAAGCTTTCTTT.

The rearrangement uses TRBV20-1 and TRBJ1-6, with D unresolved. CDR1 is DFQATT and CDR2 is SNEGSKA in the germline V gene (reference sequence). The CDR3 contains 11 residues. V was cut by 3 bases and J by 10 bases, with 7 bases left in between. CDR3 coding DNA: TGCAGTGCTAGCCAGGCATCACCCCTCCACTTT. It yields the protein CSASQASPLHF.

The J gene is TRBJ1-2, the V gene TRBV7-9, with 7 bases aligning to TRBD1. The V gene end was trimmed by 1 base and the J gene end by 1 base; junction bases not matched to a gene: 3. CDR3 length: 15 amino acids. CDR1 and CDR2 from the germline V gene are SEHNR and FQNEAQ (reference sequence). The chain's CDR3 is CASSLERGLNYGYTF. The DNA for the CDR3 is TGTGCCAGCAGCTTAGAGAGGGGGCTTAACTATGGCTACACCTTC.